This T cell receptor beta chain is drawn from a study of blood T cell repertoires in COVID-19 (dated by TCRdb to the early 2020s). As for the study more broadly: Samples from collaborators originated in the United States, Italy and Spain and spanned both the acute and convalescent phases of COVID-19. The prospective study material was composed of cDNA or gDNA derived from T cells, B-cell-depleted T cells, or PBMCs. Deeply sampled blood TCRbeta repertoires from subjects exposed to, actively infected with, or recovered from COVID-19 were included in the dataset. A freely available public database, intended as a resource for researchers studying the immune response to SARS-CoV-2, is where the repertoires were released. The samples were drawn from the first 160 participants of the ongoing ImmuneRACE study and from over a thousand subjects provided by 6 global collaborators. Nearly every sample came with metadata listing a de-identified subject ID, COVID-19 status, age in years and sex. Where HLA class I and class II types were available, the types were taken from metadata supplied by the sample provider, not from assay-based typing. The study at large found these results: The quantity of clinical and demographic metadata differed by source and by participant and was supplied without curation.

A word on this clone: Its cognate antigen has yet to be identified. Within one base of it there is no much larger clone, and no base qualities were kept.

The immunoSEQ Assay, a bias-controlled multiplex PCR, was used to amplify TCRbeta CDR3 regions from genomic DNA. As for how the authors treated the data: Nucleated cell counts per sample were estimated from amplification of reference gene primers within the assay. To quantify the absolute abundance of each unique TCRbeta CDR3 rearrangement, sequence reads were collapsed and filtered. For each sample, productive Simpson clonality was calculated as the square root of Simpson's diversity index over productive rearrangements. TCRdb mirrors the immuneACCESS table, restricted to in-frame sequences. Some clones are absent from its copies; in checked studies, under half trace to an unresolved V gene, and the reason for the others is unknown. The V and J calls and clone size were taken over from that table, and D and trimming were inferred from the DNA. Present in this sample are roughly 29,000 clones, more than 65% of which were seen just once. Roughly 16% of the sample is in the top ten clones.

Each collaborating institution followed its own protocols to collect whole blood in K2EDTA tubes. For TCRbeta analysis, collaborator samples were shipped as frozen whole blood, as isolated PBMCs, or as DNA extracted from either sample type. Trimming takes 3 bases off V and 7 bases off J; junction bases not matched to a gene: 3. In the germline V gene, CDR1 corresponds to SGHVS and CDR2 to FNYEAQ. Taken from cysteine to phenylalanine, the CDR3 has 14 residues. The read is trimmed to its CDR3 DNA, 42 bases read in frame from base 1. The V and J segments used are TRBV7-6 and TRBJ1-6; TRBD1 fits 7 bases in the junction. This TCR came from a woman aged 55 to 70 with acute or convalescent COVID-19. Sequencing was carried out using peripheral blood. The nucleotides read TGTGCCAGCAGCTTGAAGACAGGGAATTCACCCCTCCACTTT. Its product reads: CASSLKTGNSPLHF.